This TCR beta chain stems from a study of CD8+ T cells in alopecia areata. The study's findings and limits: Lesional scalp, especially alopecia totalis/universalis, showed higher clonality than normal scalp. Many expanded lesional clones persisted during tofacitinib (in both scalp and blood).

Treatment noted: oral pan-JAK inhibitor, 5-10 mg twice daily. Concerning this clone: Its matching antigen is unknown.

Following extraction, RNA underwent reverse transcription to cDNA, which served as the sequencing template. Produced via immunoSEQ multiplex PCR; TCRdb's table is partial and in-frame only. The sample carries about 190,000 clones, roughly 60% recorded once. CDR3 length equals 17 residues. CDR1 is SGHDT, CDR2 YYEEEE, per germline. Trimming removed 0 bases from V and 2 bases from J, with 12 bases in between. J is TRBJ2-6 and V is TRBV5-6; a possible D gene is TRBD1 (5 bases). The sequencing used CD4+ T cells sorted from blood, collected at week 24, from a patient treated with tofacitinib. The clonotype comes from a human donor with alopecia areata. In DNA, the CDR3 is TGTGCCAGCAGCTTGGCCGCAGGGAAGACTGGGGCCAACGTCCTGACTTTC. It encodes CASSLAAGKTGANVLTF.